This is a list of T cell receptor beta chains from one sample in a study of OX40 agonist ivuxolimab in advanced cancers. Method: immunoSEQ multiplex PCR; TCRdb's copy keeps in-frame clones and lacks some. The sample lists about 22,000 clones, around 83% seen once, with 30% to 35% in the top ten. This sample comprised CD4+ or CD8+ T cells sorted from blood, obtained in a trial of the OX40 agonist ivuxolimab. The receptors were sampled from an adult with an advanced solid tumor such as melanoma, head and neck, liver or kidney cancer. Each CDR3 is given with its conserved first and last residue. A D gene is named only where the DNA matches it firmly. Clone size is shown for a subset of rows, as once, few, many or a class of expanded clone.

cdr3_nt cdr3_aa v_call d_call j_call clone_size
TGTGCCAGCAGTGAGGATCGGGGGGCAGGGGAAAAACTGTTTTTT CASSEDRGAGEKLFF TRBV6-1 . TRBJ1-4 .
TGTGCCACCTGGACAGGGCAAGTCTCGATTTTCGATCAGCCCCAGCATTTT CATWTGQVSIFDQPQHF TRBV10-3 TRBD1 TRBJ1-5 .
TGTGCCTGGAGTCGGTACACTGAAGCTTTCTTT CAWSRYTEAFF TRBV30 . TRBJ1-1 .
TGCGCCAGCAGCCAGGACAGGGGCCTTGAAGCTTTCTTT CASSQDRGLEAFF TRBV4-1 TRBD1 TRBJ1-1 .
TGCAGTGTGTCCAGGGAAGCAGAGCAGTTCTTC CSVSREAEQFF TRBV20-1 . TRBJ2-1 .
TGTGCCAGTACCCCCCACTTGAGGACTGAAGCTTTCTTT CASTPHLRTEAFF TRBV19 . TRBJ1-1 few
TGCGCCAGCAAAAGGACAGGGGCGAACACCGGGGAGCTGTTTTTT CASKRTGANTGELFF TRBV5-1 TRBD1 TRBJ2-2 .
TGTGCCAGCAGCTTATTTGGAGGAGTGAATTCACCCCTCCACTTT CASSLFGGVNSPLHF TRBV7-6 . TRBJ1-6 .
TGTGCCAGCAGCCTGACCACAGGGGACTCTGGAAACACCATATATTTT CASSLTTGDSGNTIYF TRBV5-4 TRBD1 TRBJ1-3 .
TGTGCCAGCAGCAGAGGGACAGGCCTCTACGAGCAGTACTTC CASSRGTGLYEQYF TRBV7-6 TRBD1 TRBJ2-7 .
TGTGCCAGCAGTTTAAGAGAGAACACCGGGGAGCTGTTTTTT CASSLRENTGELFF TRBV27 . TRBJ2-2 .
TGTGCCAGCAGTGTCGGGGGTTTCAAAGCTTTCTTT CASSVGGFKAFF TRBV25-1 . TRBJ1-1 .
TGTGCCAGCAGTCTGTCCACTGCCTATGGCTACACCTTC CASSLSTAYGYTF TRBV27 . TRBJ1-2 .
TGTGCCAGCAGTGTTGAGGTGAATCAGCCCCAGCATTTT CASSVEVNQPQHF TRBV6-1 . TRBJ1-5 .
TGTGCCAGCAGCCCGGGCACAGATACGCAGTATTTT CASSPGTDTQYF TRBV7-6 . TRBJ2-3 .
TGTGCCACGAACGCCCCGTCCGCAACTAATGAAAAACTGTTTTTT CATNAPSATNEKLFF TRBV28 . TRBJ1-4 once
TGTGCCAGCAGTTTATCGAGAGGATTAAACAATGAGCAGTTCTTC CASSLSRGLNNEQFF TRBV27 . TRBJ2-1 .
TGTGCCAGCAGTTCCCCGGCGGGGCCCAAAGAGACCCAGTACTTC CASSSPAGPKETQYF TRBV27 . TRBJ2-5 once
TGTGCCAGCTCACAAGGGACAGCCTACGATACCTATGGCTACACCTTC CASSQGTAYDTYGYTF TRBV18 TRBD1 TRBJ1-2 .
TGCGCCAGCAGCTTGGTGTCGGAAAACTATGGCTACACCTTC CASSLVSENYGYTF TRBV5-1 . TRBJ1-2 once